This TCR beta chain emerged from a study of blood T cell repertoires in COVID-19. CDR3 length: 16 amino acids. Between the trimmed V and J ends, which lost 3 bases and 0 bases, there was a span of 13 bases. The germline V gene encodes CDR1 SGHDN and CDR2 FVKESK. As handled by the study authors: Nucleated cell counts were estimated from reference gene primer amplification. This table comes from immunoSEQ multiplex PCR, and its TCRdb copy is limited to in-frame clones, with some not included. That table gives V, J and clone size, and the DNA gave D and trimming. This sample carries 300,000 to 450,000 clones, around 90% of them seen once, and the ten largest clones take under 4%.

This sequence joins TRBV14 and TRBJ2-3; D is perhaps TRBD1 (6 bases). This clonotype was obtained from a woman in her twenties or thirties with COVID-19, enrolled during active disease. Sample: peripheral blood. The chain's CDR3 is CASSHGQFLSTDTQYF. The DNA for the CDR3 is TGTGCCAGCAGCCATGGACAGTTCTTGAGCACAGATACGCAGTATTTT.